This T cell receptor (beta chain) was retrieved from a study of blood T cell repertoires in COVID-19. Assay used: immunoSEQ multiplex PCR; TCRdb lists only in-frame clones, some missing. Found here are about 160,000 clones, more than 75% of them singletons; the top ten hold about 9.4%. Per germline, CDR1 SNHLY and CDR2 FYNNEI. The junction had 17 bases not matched to a gene; V was cut back by 6 bases and J by 7 bases. The CDR3 sequence is 19 residues long. The Seattle patients joined while their infection was active and were tracked longitudinally afterward. This rearrangement joins TRBV2 to TRBJ2-5, with 16 bases identical to TRBD2. The TCR was taken from a woman in her 70s with COVID-19, enrolled during active disease. The source material was peripheral blood. The DNA of the CDR3 is TGTGCCAGCAGCGAGGCTCCGGGACTAGCGGGGGGGCCGATTGGGACCCAGTACTTC. This codes for CASSEAPGLAGGPIGTQYF.